The table lists the clone carrying this T cell receptor beta chain with many counts. One entry per CDR3 protein results from TCRdb running MiXCR on the RT-PCR reads. The top ten clones hold roughly 13% of a sample with approximately 530,000 distinct CDR3 sequences, less than 8% of them seen once. The data originate from a study of response to subunit inactivated influenza vaccine. CDR3 size: 16 residues. Germline V gives CDR1 SGHDT, CDR2 YYEEEE. V lost 0 bases to trimming and J lost 6 bases; unmatched junction nucleotides: 5. This chain uses TRBV5-6 with TRBJ2-1, with 11 nucleotides matching TRBD2. The TCR was taken from a man aged 50-75 years who received an inactivated influenza vaccine. Material: PBMCs from blood, obtained about 24 months after vaccination. The CDR3 sequence is CASSLAPSGGRNEQFF. CDR3 DNA: TGTGCCAGCAGCTTGGCCCCTAGCGGGGGGCGCAATGAGCAGTTCTTC.